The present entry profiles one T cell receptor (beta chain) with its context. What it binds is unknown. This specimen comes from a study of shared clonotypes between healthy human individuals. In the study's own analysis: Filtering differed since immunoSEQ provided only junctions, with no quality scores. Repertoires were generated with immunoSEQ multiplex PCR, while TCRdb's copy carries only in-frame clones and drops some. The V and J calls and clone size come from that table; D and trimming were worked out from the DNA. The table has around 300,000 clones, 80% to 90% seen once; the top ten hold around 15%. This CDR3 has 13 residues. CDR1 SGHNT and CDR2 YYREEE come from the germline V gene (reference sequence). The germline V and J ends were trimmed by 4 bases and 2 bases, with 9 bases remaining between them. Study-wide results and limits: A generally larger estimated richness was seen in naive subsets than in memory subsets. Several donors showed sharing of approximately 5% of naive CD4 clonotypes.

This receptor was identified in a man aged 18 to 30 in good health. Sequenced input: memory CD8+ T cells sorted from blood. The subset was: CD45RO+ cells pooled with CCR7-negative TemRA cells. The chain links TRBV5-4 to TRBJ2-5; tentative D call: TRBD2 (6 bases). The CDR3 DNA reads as TGTGCCAGCAGCGTCGCGGGACAAGAGACCCAGTACTTC. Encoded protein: CASSVAGQETQYF.